The clone carrying this T cell receptor (beta chain) was counted many times. The antigen is not known. These data are taken from a study of breast tumors, draining lymph nodes, adjacent tissues. TCRdb reanalysed the multiplex PCR reads using MiXCR and keeps one entry per CDR3 protein. Of over 200,000 distinct CDR3 sequences listed, about 30% are singletons. Germline lookup yields CDR1 PRHDT and CDR2 FYEKMQ (reference sequence). V shed 3 bases and J 5 bases; nucleotides not matched to a gene: 14. The CDR3 is 17 residues long. Axillary draining lymph nodes of breast cancer patients supplied the node samples. Study observations and caveats: Most tumor T cells seemingly derive from lymph node, then expand in tumor. Compared with basal-like, luminal-like tumors shared significantly more repertoire with nontumor tissue.

The chain uses TRBV13 and TRBJ2-7, with TRBD2 matching over 9 bases. The TCR comes from a female donor with breast cancer. Some clones in this sample may be carry-over from other donors' samples. The sequenced sample consisted of axillary lymph node tissue. The CDR3 is CASSFYSSGLASHEQYF. CDR3 bases: TGTGCCAGCAGCTTTTATTCCTCGGGACTAGCATCCCACGAGCAGTACTTC.